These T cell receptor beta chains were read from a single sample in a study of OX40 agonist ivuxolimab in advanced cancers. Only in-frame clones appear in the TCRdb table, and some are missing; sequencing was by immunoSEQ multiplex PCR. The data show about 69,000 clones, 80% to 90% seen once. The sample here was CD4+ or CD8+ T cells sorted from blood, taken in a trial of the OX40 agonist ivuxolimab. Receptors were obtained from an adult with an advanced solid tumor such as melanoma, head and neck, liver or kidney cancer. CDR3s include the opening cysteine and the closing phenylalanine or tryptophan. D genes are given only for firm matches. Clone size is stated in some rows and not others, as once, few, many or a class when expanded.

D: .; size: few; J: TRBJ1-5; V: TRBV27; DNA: TGTGCCAGCAGGCGAGCAGGGGGCAATCAGCCCCAGCATTTT; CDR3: CASRRAGGNQPQHF
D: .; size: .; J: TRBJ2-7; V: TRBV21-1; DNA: TGTGCCAGCAGCAAAGATCGGGACATTTCCTACGAGCAGTACTTC; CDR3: CASSKDRDISYEQYF
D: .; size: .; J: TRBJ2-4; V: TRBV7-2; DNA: TGTGCCAGCAGCTTAGTTCAGGGACGTGGAAACATTCAGTACTTC; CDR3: CASSLVQGRGNIQYF
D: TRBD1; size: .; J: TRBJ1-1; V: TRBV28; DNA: TGTGCCAGCAGTCCCTCCGGGACAGGGGGGACTGAAGCTTTCTTT; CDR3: CASSPSGTGGTEAFF
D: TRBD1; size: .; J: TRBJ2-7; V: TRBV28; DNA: TGTGCCAGCAGTTCCCCCGGGACAGGGATTCTCTACGAGCAGTACTTC; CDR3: CASSSPGTGILYEQYF
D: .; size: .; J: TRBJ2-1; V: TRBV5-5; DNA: TGTGCCAGCAGCCTTCTTGGGGCCTCCTACAATGAGCAGTTCTTC; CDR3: CASSLLGASYNEQFF
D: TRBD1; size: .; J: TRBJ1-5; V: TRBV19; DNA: TGTGCCAGTAGTATAGTCTCGGGACAGGGTATCAGGCAGCCCCAGCATTTT; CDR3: CASSIVSGQGIRQPQHF
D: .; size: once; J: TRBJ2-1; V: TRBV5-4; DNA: TGTGCCAGCAGCTTGGAGACAGACTTCTACAATGAGCAGTTCTTC; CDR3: CASSLETDFYNEQFF
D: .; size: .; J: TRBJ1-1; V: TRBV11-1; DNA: TGTGCCAGCAGCTTGAGAGGACAGAACACTGAAGCTTTCTTT; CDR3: CASSLRGQNTEAFF
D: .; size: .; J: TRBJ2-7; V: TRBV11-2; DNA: TGTGCCAGCAGGACCTTCAGGGCTGGGGAGCAGTACTTC; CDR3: CASRTFRAGEQYF
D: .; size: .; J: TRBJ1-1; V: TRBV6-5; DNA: TGTGCCAGCAGTTACAGGGTGGAGAACACTGAAGCTTTCTTT; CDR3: CASSYRVENTEAFF
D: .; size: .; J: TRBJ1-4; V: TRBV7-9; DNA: TGTGCCAGCAGCAATCGGGACGGACCTAATGAAAAACTGTTTTTT; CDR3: CASSNRDGPNEKLFF
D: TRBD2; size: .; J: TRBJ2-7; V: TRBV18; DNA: TGTGCCAGCTCACCACCGGCTAGCGGGTTGGGTGAGCAGTACTTC; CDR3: CASSPPASGLGEQYF
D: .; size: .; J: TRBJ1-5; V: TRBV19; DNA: TGTGCCAGTAGTATTGTGGAATATAGCAATCAGCCCCAGCATTTT; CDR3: CASSIVEYSNQPQHF
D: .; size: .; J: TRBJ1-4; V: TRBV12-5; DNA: TGTGCTAGTGGTTTCGGGGGAAGAAAACTGTTTTTT; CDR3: CASGFGGRKLFF
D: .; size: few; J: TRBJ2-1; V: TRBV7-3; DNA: TGTGCCAGCAGTCAGGGGTCCTACAATGAGCAGTTCTTC; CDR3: CASSQGSYNEQFF
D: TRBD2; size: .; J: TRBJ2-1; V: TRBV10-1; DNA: TGCGCCAGCAGTATTGGACTAGCGGGAGGGCCGGGGGATGAGCAGTTCTTC; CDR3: CASSIGLAGGPGDEQFF
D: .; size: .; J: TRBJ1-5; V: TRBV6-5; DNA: TGTGCCAGCAGTTACGACGGTAATCAGCCCCAGCATTTT; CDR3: CASSYDGNQPQHF
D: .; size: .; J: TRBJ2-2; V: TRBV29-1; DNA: TGCAGCGGAAGACTCCGGAACACCGGGGAGCTGTTTTTT; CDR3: CSGRLRNTGELFF
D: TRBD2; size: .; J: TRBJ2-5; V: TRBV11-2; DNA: TGTGCCAGCAGCCTAAGACTAGCGGGAGATAAGAAAGAGACCCAGTACTTC; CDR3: CASSLRLAGDKKETQYF
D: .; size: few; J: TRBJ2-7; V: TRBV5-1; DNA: TGCGCCAGCAGCTTCGGCTACGAGCAGTACTTC; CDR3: CASSFGYEQYF
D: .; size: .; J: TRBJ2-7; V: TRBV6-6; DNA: TGTGCCAGCAGCCCCAGCGGAGGGGCTAACTACGAGCAGTACTTC; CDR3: CASSPSGGANYEQYF
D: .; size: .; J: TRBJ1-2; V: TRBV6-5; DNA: TGTGCCAGCAGTTACGGGGCAGGGGCTAACTATGGCTACACCTTC; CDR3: CASSYGAGANYGYTF
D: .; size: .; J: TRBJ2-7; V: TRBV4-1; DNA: TGCGCCAGCAGCGACCTCTACGAGCAGTACTTC; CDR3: CASSDLYEQYF
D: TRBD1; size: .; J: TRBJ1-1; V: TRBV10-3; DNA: TGTGCCATCAGAGAGACAGGGTTCACTGAAGCTTTCTTT; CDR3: CAIRETGFTEAFF
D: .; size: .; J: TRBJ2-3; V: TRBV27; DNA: TGTGCCAGCAGTCCCGGGACTGCCAGAGGGGCGGATACGCAGTATTTT; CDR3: CASSPGTARGADTQYF
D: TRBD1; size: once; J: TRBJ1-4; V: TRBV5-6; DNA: TGTGCCAGCAGCTTGCTGACAGGGACGAATGAAAAACTGTTTTTT; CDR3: CASSLLTGTNEKLFF